One sample yielded the 18 T cell receptor beta chains listed below, sequenced in a study of shared clonotypes between healthy human individuals. The naive CD8 fraction comprised CD45RO-negative cells positively selected for CCR7 and excluded terminally differentiated effector memory CD45RA+ cells. Libraries were prepared by immunoSEQ multiplex PCR; TCRdb keeps only in-frame clonotypes and omits some of them. This repertoire shows over 2,000,000 clones, 85% to 95% found once; its top ten account for about 1.7%. The sequenced sample consisted of naive CD8+ T cells from PBMCs. Receptors originate from a man aged 18 to 29 in good health. Some clones in this sample may be carry-over from other donors' samples.

The chain joins TRBV30 to TRBJ1-1; 7 bases line up with TRBD1. Germline assignment: CDR1 GTSNPN and CDR2 SVGIG (reference sequence). This CDR3 comprises 13 residues. Trimming removed 4 bases from V and 1 base from J; junction bases left unmatched: 3. The CDR3 region has the DNA TGTGCCTGGAAGGGGGCAAAGAACACTGAAGCTTTCTTT. Translated, it gives CAWKGAKNTEAFF.

The chain uses TRBV10-3 and TRBJ2-3; no reliable D call. Trimming removed 6 bases at V and 2 bases at J, with 18 bases between. Germline V gene sequence: CDR1 ENHRY, CDR2 SYGVKD. This CDR3 comprises 16 residues. CDR3 loop: CAIRLFSPPNTDTQYF. CDR3 bases: TGTGCCATCAGATTATTCAGCCCTCCTAACACAGATACGCAGTATTTT.

V and J are TRBV28 and TRBJ2-7, with 7 bases identical to TRBD1. The CDR3 loop spans 15 amino acids. Losses at the gene ends were 5 bases for V and 3 bases for J; bases not matched to a gene: 10. The V gene's germline CDR1 is MDHEN and CDR2 SYDVKM. This chain's CDR3 is CASSTRAGGSYEQYF. The CDR3 bases are TGTGCCAGCAGTACCCGGGCAGGGGGAAGCTACGAGCAGTACTTC.

The rearrangement links TRBV7-9 to TRBJ2-1; a weak D match, TRBD1 (5 bases). The V gene lost 5 bases and the J gene lost 4 bases, with 18 bases spanning the gap. Germline values: CDR1 SEHNR, CDR2 FQNEAQ (reference sequence). This CDR3 region has 16 residues. The CDR3 DNA reads TGTGCCAGCAGCCCCCGACAGAAAAAAAGATACAATGAGCAGTTCTTC. It is translated as CASSPRQKKRYNEQFF.

V usage is TRBV19 and J usage is TRBJ1-2; 9 bases agree with TRBD1. The CDR3 consists of 15 residues. The junction had 13 bases not matched to a gene; V was cut back by 9 bases and J by 5 bases. CDR1 LNHDA and CDR2 SQIVND come from the germline V gene (reference sequence). In DNA form, the CDR3 reads TGTGCCAGCAGGCCGGGACAGGGTTTTTGGTATGGCTACACCTTC. Its protein product is CASRPGQGFWYGYTF.

A few counts support this clone. V is TRBV9 and J is TRBJ1-2, with D tentatively TRBD1 (5 bases). V lost 2 bases, J lost 8 bases, and 13 bases lay in between. The CDR3 spans 13 residues. Germline CDR1 reads SGDLS; CDR2 reads YYNGEE. The CDR3 coding sequence is TGTGCCAGCAGCGTCCTTCCCGGGGACGGCTACACCTTC. This encodes CASSVLPGDGYTF.

This clone was observed a single time. Distinct nucleotide sequences in the sample also encode this CDR3. The chain uses TRBV9 and TRBJ1-1, with TRBD1 matching 7 bases. The CDR3 extends over 15 amino acids. Germline CDR1 SGDLS, CDR2 YYNGEE. After removal of 4 bases from V and 0 bases from J, the junction contained 6 bases not matched to a gene. The CDR3 loop reads CASSPRTGLNTEAFF. The DNA for the CDR3 is TGTGCCAGCAGCCCCCGGACAGGATTGAACACTGAAGCTTTCTTT.

The V call is TRBV5-6, the J call TRBJ2-3, with 10 positions matching TRBD2. The CDR3 is 16 residues long. Trimming cost V 1 base and J 2 bases; bases outside gene matches: 4. The germline gives CDR1 SGHDT, CDR2 YYEEEE. The CDR3 DNA follows: TGTGCCAGCAGCTTGTGGCTAGCGGGAGTCACAGATACGCAGTATTTT. Protein sequence: CASSLWLAGVTDTQYF.

The chain carries TRBV29-1 and TRBJ2-3, with D perhaps being TRBD1 or TRBD2 (5 bases each). The length of the CDR3 is 16 residues. The V gene lost 4 bases and the J gene lost 4 bases, with 21 bases spanning the gap. Germline CDR1 reads SQVTM; CDR2 reads ANQGSEA. CDR3 nucleotide sequence: TGCAGCGTTGCTCTGGGGCGCGGGTATGGCGCAGATACGCAGTATTTT. It encodes CSVALGRGYGADTQYF.

The chain recombines TRBV19 with TRBJ2-7; D might be TRBD1 (6 bases). This CDR3 contains 15 residues. V dropped 0 bases and J dropped 0 bases, with 9 bases sitting between them. From germline, CDR1 is LNHDA and CDR2 SQIVND (reference sequence). The CDR3 sequence is CASSIDDRTSYEQYF. The DNA for the CDR3 is TGTGCCAGTAGTATAGATGACAGGACCTCCTACGAGCAGTACTTC.

This clone was counted once. The rearrangement joins TRBV5-1 to TRBJ2-7; D may be TRBD2 (7 bases). Germline loops: CDR1 SGHRS, CDR2 YFSETQ. The CDR3 runs 16 residues. With 3 bases removed from V and 4 bases from J, the gap between germline ends came to 20 bases. Written as DNA, the CDR3 is TGCGCCAGCAGCTCCGGGCCCTCCGAGGGGGGGTACGAGCAGTACTTC. It yields the protein CASSSGPSEGGYEQYF.

This chain connects TRBV5-1 to TRBJ2-7; 13 bases match TRBD2. Germline loops: CDR1 SGHRS, CDR2 YFSETQ. The V and J ends lost 5 bases and 4 bases, in that order; junction bases with no gene match: 6. The CDR3 length is 15 residues. The CDR3 DNA sequence: TGCGCCAGCAGGATCGGACTAGCGGGAGTTTACGAGCAGTACTTC. This encodes CASRIGLAGVYEQYF.

The genes are TRBV5-5 and TRBJ2-7; maybe TRBD1 (6 bases). Trimming left V 5 bases short and J 6 bases short, with 15 bases between. CDR1 and CDR2 (germline): SGHKS, YYEKEE (reference sequence). The CDR3 consists of 13 residues. In nucleotides, the CDR3 is TGTGCCAGCAGTTGGGGGCCCAGGGTCGAGCAGTACTTC. Its protein is CASSWGPRVEQYF.

The rearrangement links TRBV28 to TRBJ2-7; D may be TRBD1 (6 bases). Germline V gene lookup returns CDR1 MDHEN and CDR2 SYDVKM. V lost 4 bases to trimming and J lost 1 base, with 26 bases between them. The CDR3 totals 19 residues. The CDR3 DNA is TGTGCCAGCAGTTCCCTTGCCGGGACATCAATCAGGAGGTCCTACGAGCAGTACTTC. It translates to CASSSLAGTSIRRSYEQYF.

V usage is TRBV29-1 and J usage is TRBJ1-4; no clear D. Germline CDR1 and CDR2: SQVTM and ANQGSEA. Trimming left V 4 bases short and J 12 bases short, with 15 bases between. This CDR3 comprises 12 residues. CDR3: CSVVGSYGELFF. CDR3 in DNA: TGCAGCGTTGTGGGCAGCTACGGGGAACTGTTTTTT.

The chain carries TRBV19 and TRBJ1-1; a weak D match, TRBD1 (6 bases). Per germline, CDR1 LNHDA and CDR2 SQIVND (reference sequence). V was clipped by 8 bases and J by 6 bases, with 13 bases between them. The CDR3 consists of 12 residues. Here the CDR3 DNA reads TGTGCCAGTGGATGGGACACTGCTGAAGCTTTCTTT. This codes for CASGWDTAEAFF.

The chain couples TRBV4-3 to TRBJ2-1, with 10 bases identical to TRBD2. The V segment lost 1 base and the J segment 4 bases; nucleotides outside the gene matches: 4. Germline CDR1 is LGHNA and CDR2 is YSLEER. The length of the CDR3 is 16 residues. CDR3 DNA sequence: TGCGCCAGCAGCCAAGGAAGCGGGAGGGTATACAATGAGCAGTTCTTC. It is translated as CASSQGSGRVYNEQFF.

The V and J genes are TRBV15 and TRBJ2-2; D not certain. This CDR3 has 17 amino acids. Trimming stripped 6 bases from V and 4 bases from J, with 21 bases between. Germline CDR1 is LNHNV and CDR2 is YYDKDF (reference sequence). The CDR3 DNA reads as TGTGCCACCAGTGTTTTGTCGGCGAGCCTTGGCACCGGGGAGCTGTTTTTT. Its translation is CATSVLSASLGTGELFF.